This paragraph reports one T cell receptor (beta chain). What it binds is not known. Splitting of each subset's genomic DNA was done evenly across several immunoSEQ plates. TCRdb keeps only in-frame clones here, not all; method: immunoSEQ multiplex PCR. The table records around 1.9 million clones, 93% of them present only once. The data were obtained in a study of shared clonotypes between healthy human individuals. Study conclusions and caveats: Clonotypes which were not shared had lower generation probabilities than clonotypes that all four donors shared. Clonotype sharing across a handful of donors was observed for about 5.2% of naive CD4 clonotypes.

The naive CD8 fraction comprised CD45RO-negative cells positively selected for CCR7 and excluded terminally differentiated effector memory CD45RA+ cells. Every donor, a Caucasian adult, lived in Nashville, Tennessee. CDR3 length: 13 amino acids. CDR1 and CDR2 from the germline V gene are SQVTM and ANQGSEA. V shed 7 bases and J 6 bases; nucleotides not matched to a gene: 8. The rearrangement uses TRBV29-1 and TRBJ2-2; 7 bases line up with TRBD1. The TCR sequence derives from a man aged 18 to 29 in good health. Some clones in this sample may be carry-over from other donors' samples. Sequencing input: naive CD8+ T cells from PBMCs. CDR3 nucleotides: TGCAGCGCCGGACAGGCTGGTGCCGGGGAGCTGTTTTTT. Translated, it gives CSAGQAGAGELFF.